Each of the 23 T cell receptor beta chains below was sequenced from the same sample in a study of shared clonotypes between healthy human individuals. TCRdb's copy holds only in-frame clones and misses some; the assay was immunoSEQ multiplex PCR. This sample has approximately 740,000 clones; over 90% occur once, and the top ten carry 24%. Naive CD8 cells were CD45RO-negative, positively selected for CCR7, excluding terminally differentiated effector memory CD45RA+ cells. Sequencing was done on a sample of naive CD8+ T cells sorted from blood. These receptors all stem from a man aged 30-40 years in good health.

The J gene is TRBJ2-7, the V gene TRBV7-9; D is unresolved. V gave up 3 bases and J gave up 1 base, with 7 bases separating them. Germline V gives CDR1 SEHNR, CDR2 FQNEAQ (reference sequence). CDR3 length: 13 residues. Here the CDR3 reads CASSFYDSYEQYF. CDR3 sequence (DNA): TGTGCCAGCAGCTTCTACGATTCCTACGAGCAGTACTTC.

J is TRBJ1-5 and V is TRBV13; 7 bases are a match to TRBD1. The germline V gene has CDR1 PRHDT and CDR2 FYEKMQ (reference sequence). This CDR3 is built from 16 residues. The V segment lost 2 bases and the J segment 11 bases; nucleotides outside the gene matches: 15. The CDR3 region is CASSLSTGAVGISQHF. Here the CDR3 DNA reads TGTGCCAGCAGCTTATCTACAGGGGCCGTTGGGATATCCCAGCATTTT.

The DNA of the CDR3 is TGTGCCAGCTCCCCTGCCCACACGGGGTCCTACGAGCAGTACTTC. Translating it yields CASSPAHTGSYEQYF. V usage is TRBV18 and J usage is TRBJ2-7, with D tentatively TRBD2 (5 bases). CDR1 KGHSH and CDR2 LQKENI come from the germline V gene. The CDR3 contains 15 residues. Trimming stripped 6 bases from V and 1 base from J, with 16 bases between. Looking up the rest from reference TRBV18 and TRBJ2-7 gives the full variable domain: NAGVMQNPRHLVRRRGQEARLRCSPMKGHSHVYWYRQLPEEGLKFMVYLQKENIIDESGMPKERFSAEFPKEGPSILRIQQVVRGDSAAYFCASSPAHTGSYEQYFGPGTRLTVT.

CDR3 amino acids: CSVYGYEQYF. The CDR3 DNA reads TGCAGCGTTTATGGTTACGAGCAGTACTTC. The chain employs TRBV29-1 and TRBJ2-7; the D is unclear. The CDR3 contains 10 residues. CDR1 SQVTM and CDR2 ANQGSEA come from the germline V gene. Trimming removed 5 bases at V and 4 bases at J, with 6 bases between.

V is TRBV7-8 and J is TRBJ2-7; D might be TRBD1 (6 bases). The V gene's germline CDR1 is SGHVS and CDR2 FQNEAQ. V was pared by 4 bases and J by 5 bases, with 21 bases between. There are 16 residues in the CDR3. DNA for the CDR3: TGTGCCAGCAGCTCACCGGACAGCCAGGGCTACGACGAGCAGTACTTC. Protein: CASSSPDSQGYDEQYF.

The chain employs TRBV10-3 and TRBJ2-1; 11 bases are shared with TRBD2. The CDR3 extends over 14 amino acids. V lost 7 bases to trimming and J lost 8 bases; unmatched junction nucleotides: 7. Germline V lookup: CDR1 ENHRY, CDR2 SYGVKD. CDR3 in DNA: TGTGCCATCACTAGCGGGAGGATGTTCGATGAGCAGTTCTTC. Translating it yields CAITSGRMFDEQFF.

The CDR3 is CASRTPWPCAQYF. The DNA of the CDR3 is TGTGCCAGTAGGACCCCCTGGCCATGCGCGCAGTACTTC. The J gene is TRBJ2-7, the V gene TRBV19; no clear D gene. The CDR3 is made up of 13 amino acids. V gave up 6 bases and J gave up 9 bases, with 18 bases separating them. Germline V gene lookup returns CDR1 LNHDA and CDR2 SQIVND (reference sequence). Based on the CDR3 plus reference TRBV19 and TRBJ2-7, the full variable domain is DGGITQSPKYLFRKEGQNVTLSCEQNLNHDAMYWYRQDPGQGLRLIYYSQIVNDFQKGDIAEGYSVSREKKESFPLTVTSAQKNPTAFYLCASRTPWPCAQYFGPGTRLTVT.

This CDR3 is CASSLATDYEQYF. CDR3 nucleotides: TGTGCCAGCAGCTTAGCCACTGACTACGAGCAGTACTTC. V usage is TRBV11-3 and J usage is TRBJ2-7; D is uncertain. V lost 1 base to trimming and J lost 3 bases, with 7 bases between them. The V gene's germline CDR1 is SGHNT and CDR2 YENEEA. The CDR3 totals 13 residues.

The chain uses TRBV11-2 and TRBJ2-7; D gene uncertain. The germline V gene encodes CDR1 SGHAT and CDR2 FQNNGV. V lost 1 base and J 6 bases, leaving 13 bases between the germline ends. This CDR3 spans 14 amino acids. The CDR3 is CASSLVVESSEQYF. The DNA for the CDR3 is TGTGCCAGCAGCTTAGTGGTCGAGTCGAGCGAGCAGTACTTC.

V gene TRBV9 combines with J gene TRBJ2-7; no clear D. Germline V gives CDR1 SGDLS, CDR2 YYNGEE. This CDR3 region has 15 residues. V lost 3 bases, J lost 7 bases, and 20 bases lay in between. CDR3 loop: CASSAAPKRSREQYF. Here the CDR3 DNA reads TGTGCCAGCAGCGCAGCCCCTAAGAGGTCTCGGGAGCAGTACTTC.

There are a few counts of this clone. The rearrangement links TRBV2 to TRBJ2-7; D assignment may be TRBD1 or TRBD2 (5 bases each). This CDR3 spans 13 amino acids. Germline CDR1 and CDR2: SNHLY and FYNNEI. The V end was cut by 3 bases, the J end by 4 bases, with 10 bases between. This chain's CDR3 is CASSELGGYEQYF. Here the CDR3 DNA reads TGTGCCAGCAGTGAGCTTGGGGGTTACGAGCAGTACTTC.

The chain is built from TRBV7-9 and TRBJ1-2; D gene unclear. V was clipped by 4 bases and J by 4 bases, with 22 bases between them. CDR3 length: 17 amino acids. From germline, CDR1 is SEHNR and CDR2 FQNEAQ (reference sequence). The CDR3 sequence is CASSSYLQTPTLYGYTF. CDR3 coding DNA: TGTGCCAGCAGCTCCTATCTCCAGACTCCCACCCTCTATGGCTACACCTTC.

The V gene is TRBV14, the J gene TRBJ2-3; D not certain. CDR3 length: 13 residues. The ends were cut back, 0 bases at V and 10 bases at J, with 11 bases in the middle. The V gene's germline CDR1 is SGHDN and CDR2 FVKESK. The CDR3 here is CASSQEDHSAQYF. CDR3 nucleotide sequence: TGTGCCAGCAGCCAAGAAGACCACTCGGCGCAGTATTTT.

This sequence joins TRBV27 and TRBJ2-1; 7 nucleotides align to TRBD2. The CDR3 runs to 14 residues. The germline V gene encodes CDR1 MNHEY and CDR2 SMNVEV (reference sequence). J lost 6 bases, V lost 4 bases, and 6 bases had no gene match. CDR3 amino acids: CASSSLGTTNEQFF. CDR3 nucleotide sequence: TGTGCCAGCAGTTCACTTGGGACTACCAATGAGCAGTTCTTC.

The chain recombines TRBV7-9 with TRBJ2-6, with unresolved D. The CDR3 contains 15 residues. Trimming left V 5 bases short and J 10 bases short, with 18 bases between. CDR1 is SEHNR and CDR2 is FQNEAQ in the germline V gene (reference sequence). The CDR3 sequence is CASSPLWSVGNVLTF. DNA for the CDR3: TGTGCCAGCAGCCCCCTGTGGTCAGTGGGGAACGTCCTGACTTTC.

The chain joins TRBV28 to TRBJ2-2, with TRBD2 matching 8 bases. After removal of 7 bases from V and 6 bases from J, the junction contained 13 bases not matched to a gene. Germline lookup yields CDR1 MDHEN and CDR2 SYDVKM. The length of the CDR3 is 16 residues. CDR3 nucleotides: TGTGCCAGCACCCCACCGGCGGGAGGTTTCGCCGGGGAGCTGTTTTTT. This sequence encodes CASTPPAGGFAGELFF.

The chain couples TRBV28 to TRBJ2-3; 7 bases align to TRBD1. Germline V gives CDR1 MDHEN, CDR2 SYDVKM. Trimming removed 5 bases from V and 1 base from J; junction bases left unmatched: 6. The CDR3 sequence is 15 residues long. Here the CDR3 reads CASSPDRVGTDTQYF. DNA for the CDR3: TGTGCCAGCAGTCCCGACAGGGTGGGCACAGATACGCAGTATTTT.

As DNA, the CDR3 is TGTGCCAGCAGCTTCAGACCCCGGAGCGACGAGCAGTACTTC. It specifies CASSFRPRSDEQYF. The chain uses TRBV7-8 and TRBJ2-7; no reliable D call. Germline-derived CDR1 and CDR2 are SGHVS and FQNEAQ. The CDR3 contains 14 residues. The V gene lost 3 bases and the J gene lost 5 bases, with 14 bases spanning the gap.

This clone was seen only once. The rearrangement links TRBV5-1 to TRBJ2-1; TRBD2 aligns across 12 bases. J gave up 2 bases and V 2 bases, and 2 bases lay outside the gene matches. The CDR3 is 16 residues long. Germline CDR1 and CDR2: SGHRS and YFSETQ. The CDR3 loop reads CASSFRTSGTYNEQFF. CDR3 coding DNA: TGCGCCAGCAGCTTCAGGACTAGCGGGACCTACAATGAGCAGTTCTTC.

This clone showed up just once. The gene calls are TRBV30 and TRBJ2-5; D is possibly TRBD1 or TRBD2 (6 bases each). The CDR3 length is 15 residues. V dropped 0 bases and J dropped 3 bases, with 14 bases sitting between them. CDR1 and CDR2 (germline): GTSNPN, SVGIG (reference sequence). CDR3 amino acids: CAWSVHGGPKETQYF. For the CDR3, the DNA is TGTGCCTGGAGTGTACACGGGGGCCCTAAAGAGACCCAGTACTTC. The full variable domain, its missing parts supplied by reference TRBV30 and TRBJ2-5, is SQTIHQWPATLVQPVGSPLSLECTVEGTSNPNLYWYRQAAGRGLQLLFYSVGIGQISSEVPQNLSASRPQDRQFILSSKKLLLSDSGFYLCAWSVHGGPKETQYFGPGTRLLVL.

The chain links TRBV5-6 to TRBJ1-1; a possible D gene is TRBD1 (6 bases). Germline CDR1 is SGHDT and CDR2 is YYEEEE. The CDR3 covers 15 residues. With 4 bases removed from V and 1 base from J, the gap between germline ends came to 14 bases. CDR3 in DNA: TGTGCCAGCAGCCGACAACCGACAGGGAACACTGAAGCTTTCTTT. It yields the protein CASSRQPTGNTEAFF.

The rearrangement links TRBV7-8 to TRBJ2-5; D possibly matches TRBD1 or TRBD2 (6 bases each). The V and J ends lost 5 bases and 2 bases respectively, with 24 bases between them. The CDR3 is 18 residues long. CDR1 is SGHVS and CDR2 is FQNEAQ in the germline V gene. The CDR3 DNA reads as TGTGCCAGCAGCCGGCGGAGGGGCAGGGGATGGATGCAAGAGACCCAGTACTTC. It is translated as CASSRRRGRGWMQETQYF.

V usage is TRBV11-3 and J usage is TRBJ2-5; D is ambiguous. The CDR3 spans 13 residues. CDR1 SGHNT and CDR2 YENEEA come from the germline V gene. Between the trimmed V and J ends, which lost 3 bases and 0 bases, there was a span of 5 bases. CDR3 loop: CASSLRNQETQYF. CDR3 bases: TGTGCCAGCAGCTTGAGAAACCAAGAGACCCAGTACTTC.